This TCR beta chain comes out of a study of CD8 T cells in Susac syndrome. The length of the CDR3 is 15 residues. Germline CDR1 and CDR2: DFQATT and SNEGSKA (reference sequence). V shed 5 bases, J shed 6 bases, and the junction held 10 bases outside the gene matches. With random hexamers, reverse transcription was performed on about 0.5 to 1 ug of RNA. Amplification of TCR beta CDR3 by immunoSEQ multiplex PCR spanned 54 Vbeta and 13 Jbeta. TCRdb itself ran the immunoSEQ multiplex PCR reads through MiXCR, one entry per CDR3 protein. The data show around 200,000 distinct CDR3 sequences, roughly 94% seen once.

The sample comprised CD4+ T cells from PBMCs. The sequence was obtained from a human donor with Susac syndrome. This chain uses TRBV20-1 with TRBJ2-7; 13 bases match TRBD2. The CDR3 DNA reads TGCAGTGCTCTGCCACTAGCGGGAGGGCCCGGCGAGCAGTACTTC. As protein: CSALPLAGGPGEQYF.